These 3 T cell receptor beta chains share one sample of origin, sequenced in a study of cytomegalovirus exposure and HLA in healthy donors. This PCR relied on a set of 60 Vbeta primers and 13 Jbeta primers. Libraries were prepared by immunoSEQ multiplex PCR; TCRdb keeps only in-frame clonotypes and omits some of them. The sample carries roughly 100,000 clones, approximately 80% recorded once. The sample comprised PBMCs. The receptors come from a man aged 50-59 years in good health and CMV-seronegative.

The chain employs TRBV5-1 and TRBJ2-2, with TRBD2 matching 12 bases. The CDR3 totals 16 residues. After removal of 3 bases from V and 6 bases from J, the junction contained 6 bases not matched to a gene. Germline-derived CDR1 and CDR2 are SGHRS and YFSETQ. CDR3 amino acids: CASSSQTSGSSGELFF. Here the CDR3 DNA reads TGCGCCAGCAGCTCCCAGACTAGCGGGAGTTCCGGGGAGCTGTTTTTT.

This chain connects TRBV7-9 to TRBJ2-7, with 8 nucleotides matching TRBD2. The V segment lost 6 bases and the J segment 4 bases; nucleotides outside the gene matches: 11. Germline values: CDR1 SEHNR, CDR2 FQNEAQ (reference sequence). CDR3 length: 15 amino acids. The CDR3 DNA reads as TGTGCCAGCAGTTCCCTAGCGGGTAATTCTTACGAGCAGTACTTC. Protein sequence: CASSSLAGNSYEQYF.

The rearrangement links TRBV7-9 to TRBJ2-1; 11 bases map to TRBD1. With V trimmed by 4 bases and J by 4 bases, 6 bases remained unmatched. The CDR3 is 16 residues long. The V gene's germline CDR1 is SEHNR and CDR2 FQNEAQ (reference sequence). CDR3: CASSSPGQGAYNEQFF. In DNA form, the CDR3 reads TGTGCCAGCAGCTCCCCCGGACAGGGGGCTTACAATGAGCAGTTCTTC. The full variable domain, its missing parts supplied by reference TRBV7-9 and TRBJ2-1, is DTGVSQNPRHKITKRGQNVTFRCDPISEHNRLYWYRQTLGQGPEFLTYFQNEAQLEKSRLLSDRFSAERPKGSFSTLEIQRTEQGDSAMYLCASSSPGQGAYNEQFFGPGTRLTVL.